This TCR beta chain was identified in a study of monozygotic twins with inflammatory bowel disease. TCRdb reanalyzed the 5' RACE reads, giving one entry per CDR3 protein sequence and no DNA. Its listing shows roughly 320,000 distinct CDR3 sequences. Germline V gives CDR1 MNHEY, CDR2 SVGAGI. The CDR3 consists of 11 residues. This TCR derives from a human donor with ulcerative colitis or Crohn's disease, or a healthy co-twin of an affected twin (not recorded which). The sample was blood. The chain has TRBV6-5 and TRBJ1-2; TCRdb lists TRBD1, though no DNA is available to test this call. The CDR3 region is CASRQNRGYTF.